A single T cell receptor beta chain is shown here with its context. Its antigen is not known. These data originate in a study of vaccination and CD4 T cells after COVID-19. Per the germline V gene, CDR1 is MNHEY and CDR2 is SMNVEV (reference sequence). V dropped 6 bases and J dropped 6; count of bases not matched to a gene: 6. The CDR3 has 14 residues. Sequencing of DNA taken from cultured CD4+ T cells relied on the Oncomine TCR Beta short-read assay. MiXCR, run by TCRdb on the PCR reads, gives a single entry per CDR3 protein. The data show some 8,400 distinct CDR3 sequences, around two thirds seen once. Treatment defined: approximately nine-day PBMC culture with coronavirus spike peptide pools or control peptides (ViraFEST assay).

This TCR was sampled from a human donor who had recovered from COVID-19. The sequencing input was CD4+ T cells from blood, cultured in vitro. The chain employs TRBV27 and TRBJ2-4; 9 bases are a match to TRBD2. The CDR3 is CASRDPAGGNIQYF. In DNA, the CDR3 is TGTGCCAGCAGAGACCCAGCGGGAGGAAACATTCAGTACTTC.